This T cell receptor (beta chain) originates from a study of identical twins. TCRdb reprocessed the 5' RACE reads via MiXCR and lists one record per CDR3 protein. This table has just over 500,000 distinct CDR3 sequences, approximately 22% appearing once. Germline V CDR1 and CDR2: SEHNR, FQNEAQ (reference sequence). There are 13 residues in the CDR3. The V gene end was trimmed by 3 bases and the J gene end by 6 bases; junction bases not matched to a gene: 5. There are a few counts of this clonotype. A further study also used this sample, focusing on T cells expressing NK-cell markers. From that report: From sorted CD3+CD56+NKG2C+, CD3+CD56+NKG2C- and CD3+CD56-NKG2C+ T cells came the TCR beta repertoires. A few donors likewise had their CD3+CD56-NKG2C+ fraction led by these clonotypes.

This chain joins TRBV7-9 and TRBJ2-7; 7 bases match TRBD1. What was sequenced was CD4+ T cells sorted from blood. The sequence was collected from a woman aged 18-35 years in good health. The CDR3 reads CASSFTTGPEQYF. The CDR3, as DNA: TGTGCCAGCAGCTTCACGACAGGGCCCGAGCAGTACTTC.